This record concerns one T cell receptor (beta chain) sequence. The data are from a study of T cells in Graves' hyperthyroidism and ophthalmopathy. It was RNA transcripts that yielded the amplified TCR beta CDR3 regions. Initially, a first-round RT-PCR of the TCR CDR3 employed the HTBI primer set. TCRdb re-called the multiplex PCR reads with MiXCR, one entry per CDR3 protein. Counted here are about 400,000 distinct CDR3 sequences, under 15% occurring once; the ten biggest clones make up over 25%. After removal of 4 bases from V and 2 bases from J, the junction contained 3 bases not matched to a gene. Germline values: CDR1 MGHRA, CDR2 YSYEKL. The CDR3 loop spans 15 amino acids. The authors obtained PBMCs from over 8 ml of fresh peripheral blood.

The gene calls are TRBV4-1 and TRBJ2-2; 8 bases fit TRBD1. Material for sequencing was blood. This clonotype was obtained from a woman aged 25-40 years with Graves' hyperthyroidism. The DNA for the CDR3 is TGCGCCAGCAGCCGACAGGGGACTAACACCGGGGAGCTGTTTTTT. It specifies CASSRQGTNTGELFF.